What follows are 12 T cell receptor beta chains derived from one specimen sequenced in a study of shared clonotypes between healthy human individuals. Clones were read by immunoSEQ multiplex PCR, and TCRdb kept only the in-frame ones, dropping some. This table holds around 450,000 clones, 79% found once. Sequencing input: PBMCs. All receptors come from a woman in her thirties or forties in good health. Some clones in this sample may be carry-over from other donors' samples.

The rearrangement links TRBV6-6 to TRBJ2-7, with 11 nucleotides matching TRBD2. Germline V lookup: CDR1 MNHNY, CDR2 SVGAGI (reference sequence). There are 15 residues in the CDR3. With V trimmed by 5 bases and J by 2 bases, 5 bases remained unmatched. The CDR3 sequence: CASSKLAGAAYEQYF. The DNA of the CDR3 is TGTGCCAGCAGTAAACTAGCGGGAGCTGCCTACGAGCAGTACTTC.

The V gene is TRBV7-6, the J gene TRBJ1-5; D is perhaps TRBD1 (6 bases). The length of the CDR3 is 13 residues. Between the trimmed V and J ends, which lost 3 bases and 6 bases, there was a span of 9 bases. Germline-derived CDR1 and CDR2 are SGHVS and FNYEAQ. The CDR3 DNA follows: TGTGCCAGCAGCTTTGGGGGGCTTCAGCCCCAGCATTTT. Residues: CASSFGGLQPQHF. The variable domain in full, completed from reference TRBV7-6 and TRBJ1-5, reads GAGVSQSPRYKVTKRGQDVALRCDPISGHVSLYWYRQALGQGPEFLTYFNYEAQQDKSGLPNDRFSAERPEGSISTLTIQRTEQRDSAMYRCASSFGGLQPQHFGDGTRLSIL.

J is TRBJ1-2 and V is TRBV19; D remains unclear. V lost 6 bases to trimming and J lost 2 bases, with 16 bases between them. Germline lookup yields CDR1 LNHDA and CDR2 SQIVND (reference sequence). The CDR3 loop spans 15 amino acids. This CDR3 reads CASRRAKGRNYGYTF. The DNA for the CDR3 is TGTGCCAGTAGACGGGCGAAGGGTAGGAACTATGGCTACACCTTC.

To note about this clone: This specimen includes other DNA sequences encoding the same CDR3. This chain joins TRBV6-5 and TRBJ2-7, with TRBD2 matching over 13 bases. CDR3 length: 14 residues. Trimming removed 6 bases from V and 5 bases from J; junction bases left unmatched: 4. Germline V CDR1 and CDR2: MNHEY, SVGAGI. CDR3 coding DNA: TGTGCCAGCAGGGTTGGACTAGCGGGAGACGAGCAGTACTTC. Protein: CASRVGLAGDEQYF.

Notes on this clone: This likely reflects a read error, since a far larger clone is one base away. This chain joins TRBV6-4 and TRBJ2-2; no clear D gene. This CDR3 has 14 residues. The V and J ends lost 6 bases and 7 bases respectively, with 15 bases between them. In germline, CDR1 is MRHNA, CDR2 SNTAGT. DNA for the CDR3: TGTGCCAGCAGCACATCGACTGACATCGGGGAGCTGTTTTTT. It yields the protein CASSTSTDIGELFF.

The chain employs TRBV5-4 and TRBJ2-3; 13 bases align to TRBD2. The CDR3 consists of 16 residues. Germline trimming cut 4 bases from V and 3 bases from J; bases unmatched to any gene: 5. CDR1 is SGHNT and CDR2 is YYREEE in the germline V gene (reference sequence). The CDR3 DNA is TGTGCCAGCAGCGCTCGACTAGCGGGAGGAACAGATACGCAGTATTTT. Its translation: CASSARLAGGTDTQYF. The full variable domain, completed using reference TRBV5-4 and TRBJ2-3, is ETGVTQSPTHLIKTRGQQVTLRCSSQSGHNTVSWYQQALGQGPQFIFQYYREEENGRGNFPPRFSGLQFPNYSSELNVNALELDDSALYLCASSARLAGGTDTQYFGPGTRLTVL.

Here the CDR3 DNA reads TGTGCCAGCAGTCTTGACCGGGACCGCACCTACGAGCAGTACTTC. This encodes CASSLDRDRTYEQYF. The chain carries TRBV6-5 and TRBJ2-7; D may match TRBD1 or TRBD2 (5 bases each). V was shortened by 5 bases and J by 2 bases, with 16 bases between the two germline ends. The germline CDR1 and CDR2 sequences are MNHEY and SVGAGI. The CDR3 has 15 amino acids.

This clone appeared a few times. The rearrangement uses TRBV9 and TRBJ2-7; D uncertain. CDR1 and CDR2 (germline): SGDLS, YYNGEE. The CDR3 covers 13 residues. Deletions cut 1 base from V and 3 bases from J, with 8 bases between. The CDR3 loop reads CASSVTPGYEQYF. CDR3 sequence (DNA): TGTGCCAGCAGCGTAACCCCCGGCTACGAGCAGTACTTC.

The chain recombines TRBV28 with TRBJ1-5; TRBD1 aligns across 8 bases. V trimming: 7 bases; J trimming: 7 bases; junction bases outside the gene matches: 6. The germline gives CDR1 MDHEN, CDR2 SYDVKM. The CDR3 runs 13 residues. DNA for the CDR3: TGTGCCAGCAACCACAGGGGGTACCAGCCCCAGCATTTT. It specifies CASNHRGYQPQHF.

The genes are TRBV29-1 and TRBJ2-7; no clear D. Germline V gene data show CDR1 as SQVTM and CDR2 as ANQGSEA. Trimming took off 1 base at V and 0 bases at J, with 4 bases between the two ends. This CDR3 region has 12 residues. The CDR3 loop is CSVEGSSYEQYF. The CDR3 DNA reads as TGCAGCGTTGAAGGTAGCTCCTACGAGCAGTACTTC.

The chain uses TRBV14 and TRBJ2-1; maybe TRBD2 (5 bases). This CDR3 contains 13 residues. With 1 base removed from V and 8 bases from J, the gap between germline ends came to 9 bases. Germline V lookup: CDR1 SGHDN, CDR2 FVKESK. CDR3: CASSQASSYEQFF. In nucleotides, the CDR3 is TGTGCCAGCAGCCAAGCTAGCAGCTATGAGCAGTTCTTC.

The V and J genes are TRBV14 and TRBJ2-7; D gene ambiguous. V was clipped by 0 bases and J by 3 bases, with 9 bases between them. This CDR3 is built from 14 residues. Germline V gene lookup returns CDR1 SGHDN and CDR2 FVKESK. The CDR3 DNA follows: TGTGCCAGCAGCCAAGATCTACAGAGCTACGAGCAGTACTTC. This gives the protein CASSQDLQSYEQYF.